One and the same sample provided the 29 T cell receptor beta chains below, sequenced in a study of T cell responses to AZD1222 COVID-19 vaccine. TCRdb keeps only in-frame clones here, not all; method: immunoSEQ multiplex PCR. Here the sample spans 150,000 or so clones, around 90% being singletons. This sample comprised peripheral blood, obtained on day 0 of AZD1222 vaccination. Receptors were obtained from an adult in good health.

The rearrangement links TRBV7-9 to TRBJ2-3; TRBD2 agrees at 7 bases. The CDR3 has 14 amino acids. The germline CDR1 and CDR2 sequences are SEHNR and FQNEAQ (reference sequence). J was trimmed by 3 bases and V by 0 bases; bases with no gene match: 0. CDR3 residues: CASSLARGTDTQYF. The CDR3 DNA is TGTGCCAGCAGCTTAGCGCGGGGGACAGATACGCAGTATTTT.

The gene calls are TRBV6-1 and TRBJ1-2; D is perhaps TRBD1 (5 bases). Germline V gives CDR1 MNHNS, CDR2 SASEGT. V was clipped by 1 base and J by 4 bases, with 13 bases between them. This CDR3 has 15 amino acids. The CDR3 bases are TGTGCCAGCAGTGAAGGACAGTTCAGGAGCTATGGCTACACCTTC. Amino acids: CASSEGQFRSYGYTF.

The J gene is TRBJ2-1, the V gene TRBV6-5, with 8 bases that match TRBD2. This CDR3 spans 15 amino acids. Germline trimming cut 10 bases from V and 2 bases from J; bases unmatched to any gene: 10. The germline V gene has CDR1 MNHEY and CDR2 SVGAGI. For the CDR3, the DNA is TGTGCCACCGGGGGGGTTGTTCAAACCTACAATGAGCAGTTCTTC. Translating gives CATGGVVQTYNEQFF.

This clone appeared once. The V call is TRBV9, the J call TRBJ1-6; D unclear. Germline V gene data show CDR1 as SGDLS and CDR2 as YYNGEE. V lost 2 bases and J 11 bases, leaving 17 bases between the germline ends. The CDR3 runs 15 residues. This chain's CDR3 is CASSVTPSAGTPLHF. The CDR3 nucleotides read TGTGCCAGCAGCGTGACCCCCTCGGCGGGGACACCCCTCCACTTT.

V usage is TRBV28 and J usage is TRBJ1-1; maybe TRBD1 (5 bases). Germline CDR1 is MDHEN and CDR2 is SYDVKM. V dropped 2 bases and J dropped 0 bases, with 10 bases sitting between them. The CDR3 is 15 amino acids. The CDR3 loop reads CASSLTGDLNTEAFF. CDR3 coding DNA: TGTGCCAGCAGTTTAACAGGAGACTTGAACACTGAAGCTTTCTTT.

The V call is TRBV5-1, the J call TRBJ1-4; no firm D call. This CDR3 spans 14 amino acids. Trimming left V 2 bases short and J 5 bases short, with 10 bases between. Germline assignment: CDR1 SGHRS and CDR2 YFSETQ. CDR3 DNA: TGCGCCAGCAGCTTTGGCAGCCAAAATGAAAAACTGTTTTTT. It specifies CASSFGSQNEKLFF.

Here the CDR3 DNA reads TGTGCCTGGAGTGAAGAGACCCAGTACTTC. Its translation: CAWSEETQYF. The chain has TRBV30 and TRBJ2-5; D call uncertain. The V and J ends lost 1 base and 3 bases respectively, with 0 bases between them. Germline V lookup: CDR1 GTSNPN, CDR2 SVGIG (reference sequence). CDR3 size: 10 residues.

This clone showed up just a few times. The chain recombines TRBV11-1 with TRBJ1-2, with D possibly matching TRBD1 (5 bases). Germline V CDR1 and CDR2: SGHAT, FQDESV (reference sequence). V lost 1 base, J lost 7 bases, and 13 bases lay in between. The CDR3 is 14 amino acids. This CDR3 is CASSLEEGTRGYTF. In DNA form, the CDR3 reads TGTGCCAGCAGCTTAGAAGAGGGGACGCGTGGCTACACCTTC. The full variable domain, in which reference TRBV11-1 and TRBJ1-2 provide the parts outside the CDR3, is EAEVAQSPRYKITEKSQAVAFWCDPISGHATLYWYRQILGQGPELLVQFQDESVVDDSQLPKDRFSAERLKGVDSTLKIQPAELGDSAMYLCASSLEEGTRGYTFGSGTRLTVV.

The rearrangement uses TRBV27 and TRBJ1-2; TRBD1 is a possible D gene (5 bases). The CDR3 has 13 amino acids. Trimming removed 10 bases at V and 7 bases at J, with 19 bases between. Germline CDR1 is MNHEY and CDR2 is SMNVEV (reference sequence). In DNA form, the CDR3 reads TGTGCCACCGGGGGGTGGCCCGAGGGTGGCTACACCTTC. Protein sequence: CATGGWPEGGYTF.

The chain joins TRBV27 to TRBJ2-7, with 7 nucleotides matching TRBD1. The V gene's germline CDR1 is MNHEY and CDR2 SMNVEV (reference sequence). The CDR3 length is 14 residues. Trimming took 8 bases from V and 9 from J; bases not matched to a gene: 16. The CDR3 here is CASGWTGQSGVQYF. The CDR3 nucleotides read TGTGCCAGCGGTTGGACAGGCCAATCTGGGGTGCAGTACTTC.

The chain uses TRBV12-3 or TRBV12-4 and TRBJ2-7; D not resolved. Trimming left V 5 bases short and J 3 bases short, with 8 bases between. The CDR3 loop spans 12 amino acids. The CDR3 DNA sequence: TGTGCCAGCAGTCTTAATAACTACGAGCAGTACTTC. This sequence encodes CASSLNNYEQYF.

This chain connects TRBV19 to TRBJ2-1; tentative D call: TRBD1 (6 bases). Germline values: CDR1 LNHDA, CDR2 SQIVND (reference sequence). CDR3 size: 16 residues. V lost 3 bases and J lost 8, with 20 bases in between. CDR3 bases: TGTGCCAGTAGTATCGGGACAAACCTTGGCAAGGATGAGCAGTTCTTC. This gives the protein CASSIGTNLGKDEQFF.

The chain joins TRBV5-5 to TRBJ2-7, with D uncertain. CDR3 size: 12 residues. Germline assignment: CDR1 SGHKS and CDR2 YYEKEE (reference sequence). Trimming took off 4 bases at V and 6 bases at J, with 11 bases between the two ends. The CDR3 here is CASSLGWVEQYF. The CDR3 nucleotides read TGTGCCAGCAGCCTTGGCTGGGTCGAGCAGTACTTC.

The J gene is TRBJ1-1, the V gene TRBV5-1; unclear D gene. V was cut by 2 bases and J by 2 bases, with 10 bases left in between. The CDR3 consists of 14 residues. The germline V gene has CDR1 SGHRS and CDR2 YFSETQ. CDR3 nucleotide sequence: TGCGCCAGCAGCTTAACTCTCGGCAACACTGAAGCTTTCTTT. This encodes CASSLTLGNTEAFF.

The gene calls are TRBV4-3 and TRBJ1-5; no clear D. The CDR3 spans 14 residues. V lost 3 bases, J lost 2 bases, and 8 bases lay in between. Germline V CDR1 and CDR2: LGHNA, YSLEER. Here the CDR3 DNA reads TGCGCCAGCAGCCAGACCCAAGGCAATCAGCCCCAGCATTTT. Translating it yields CASSQTQGNQPQHF.

The rearrangement uses TRBV5-4 and TRBJ2-2; 14 bases align to TRBD2. Germline V CDR1 and CDR2: SGHNT, YYREEE (reference sequence). The CDR3 consists of 17 residues. J lost 6 bases, V lost 3 bases, and 7 bases had no gene match. The DNA of the CDR3 is TGTGCCAGCAGCTGGGAGTCGGGACTAGCGGGAGCCGGGGAGCTGTTTTTT. This sequence encodes CASSWESGLAGAGELFF. Drawing the rest from reference TRBV5-4 and TRBJ2-2, the complete variable domain is ETGVTQSPTHLIKTRGQQVTLRCSSQSGHNTVSWYQQALGQGPQFIFQYYREEENGRGNFPPRFSGLQFPNYSSELNVNALELDDSALYLCASSWESGLAGAGELFFGEGSRLTVL.

This chain uses TRBV6-5 with TRBJ1-2, with D unclear. The CDR3 runs 14 residues. Per the germline V gene, CDR1 is MNHEY and CDR2 is SVGAGI. Deletions cut 11 bases from V and 0 bases from J, with 16 bases between. This chain's CDR3 is CAGEGPLPNYGYTF. CDR3 in DNA: TGTGCCGGAGAAGGCCCCCTCCCTAACTATGGCTACACCTTC.

The V call is TRBV6-6, the J call TRBJ2-3, with D possibly called TRBD1 or TRBD2 (6 bases each). CDR3 length: 17 amino acids. Trimming cost V 5 bases and J 4 bases, with 22 bases left between them. CDR1 MNHNY and CDR2 SVGAGI come from the germline V gene (reference sequence). The CDR3 sequence: CASSRGGPGRSSDTQYF. In DNA, the CDR3 is TGTGCCAGCAGTCGTGGGGGGCCTGGTAGGAGCTCAGATACGCAGTATTTT.

This chain connects TRBV9 to TRBJ2-7; D assignment may be TRBD1 or TRBD2 (5 bases each). The CDR3 length is 17 residues. Per germline, CDR1 SGDLS and CDR2 YYNGEE. V was cut by 3 bases and J by 3 bases, with 22 bases left in between. The CDR3 here is CASSGESLGTLGYEQYF. CDR3 nucleotides: TGTGCCAGCAGCGGCGAGAGCTTGGGGACCCTAGGCTACGAGCAGTACTTC.

This clone has a single count. The chain uses TRBV25-1 and TRBJ1-4, with 7 bases that match TRBD1. This CDR3 is 13 amino acids long. The J segment lost 10 bases and the V segment lost 7 bases, leaving 9 bases of the junction unmatched. Germline V gives CDR1 MGHDK, CDR2 SYGVNS. The CDR3 DNA reads as TGTGCCAGCAAGAGGAGGGGGCTTGGAAAACTGTTTTTT. It is translated as CASKRRGLGKLFF.

The V gene is TRBV9, the J gene TRBJ2-3; TRBD2 aligns across 10 bases. The V and J ends lost 6 bases and 2 bases, in that order; junction bases with no gene match: 3. The CDR3 extends over 14 amino acids. Germline V gene sequence: CDR1 SGDLS, CDR2 YYNGEE. CDR3 in amino acids: CASTSGGATDTQYF. The CDR3 DNA is TGTGCCAGCACCAGCGGGGGGGCCACAGATACGCAGTATTTT.

The chain recombines TRBV11-2 with TRBJ1-2; TRBD1 matches 7 bases. V shed 5 bases and J 0 bases; nucleotides not matched to a gene: 9. The CDR3 sequence is 16 residues long. Germline loops: CDR1 SGHAT, CDR2 FQNNGV. CDR3 in amino acids: CASSDYRDRANYGYTF. As DNA, the CDR3 is TGTGCCAGCAGCGACTACCGGGACAGAGCTAACTATGGCTACACCTTC. The full variable domain, completed using reference TRBV11-2 and TRBJ1-2, is EAGVAQSPRYKIIEKRQSVAFWCNPISGHATLYWYQQILGQGPKLLIQFQNNGVVDDSQLPKDRFSAERLKGVDSTLKIQPAKLEDSAVYLCASSDYRDRANYGYTFGSGTRLTVV.

The count of this clone is one. The V call is TRBV28, the J call TRBJ2-7, with 8 bases fitting TRBD1. J lost 0 bases, V lost 2 bases, and 6 bases had no gene match. The CDR3 spans 16 residues. CDR1 and CDR2 (germline): MDHEN, SYDVKM. The CDR3 DNA reads as TGTGCCAGCAGTTTAGCATGGACAGGGCTCTCCTACGAGCAGTACTTC. This codes for CASSLAWTGLSYEQYF.

This clone was picked up one time. The gene calls are TRBV11-3 and TRBJ2-7; no clear D. Germline CDR1 reads SGHNT; CDR2 reads YENEEA. The CDR3 loop spans 15 amino acids. V gave up 5 bases and J gave up 0 bases, with 14 bases separating them. The CDR3 region has the DNA TGTGCCAGCAGCGCAGGAGACCTAAGCTCCTACGAGCAGTACTTC. Translating it yields CASSAGDLSSYEQYF.

V gene TRBV19 combines with J gene TRBJ2-3; 8 bases line up with TRBD1. Looked up from germline, CDR1 is LNHDA and CDR2 is SQIVND (reference sequence). Trimming removed 5 bases from V and 2 bases from J; junction bases left unmatched: 3. The CDR3 runs 14 residues. CDR3 sequence reads: CASSLTGVTDTQYF. CDR3 in DNA: TGTGCCAGTAGTCTGACAGGGGTCACAGATACGCAGTATTTT.

This chain joins TRBV7-2 and TRBJ2-4; 9 bases fit TRBD2. Germline trimming cut 5 bases from V and 7 bases from J; bases unmatched to any gene: 12. The CDR3 spans 16 residues. Germline V gene lookup returns CDR1 SGHTA and CDR2 FQGNSA. CDR3 DNA sequence: TGTGCCAGCAGCGCGCCGGGACTAGCACACATTAACATTCAGTACTTC. Translation gives CASSAPGLAHINIQYF.

CDR3 in amino acids: CASSYSPEKLFF. CDR3 bases: TGTGCCAGCAGTTACTCGCCGGAAAAACTGTTTTTT. The chain is built from TRBV6-6 and TRBJ1-4; D unclear. Trimming took 0 bases from V and 8 from J, leaving 4 bases between them. This CDR3 is 12 amino acids long. Germline V gives CDR1 MNHNY, CDR2 SVGAGI (reference sequence).

J is TRBJ2-7 and V is TRBV10-3; 9 nucleotides agree with TRBD2. This CDR3 spans 15 amino acids. Germline V gene sequence: CDR1 ENHRY, CDR2 SYGVKD. V was pared by 2 bases and J by 2 bases, with 4 bases of the junction left unmatched. The CDR3 nucleotides read TGTGCCATCAGTGAGGCTCGCGGGAGGGCCTACGAGCAGTACTTC. Protein sequence: CAISEARGRAYEQYF.

The chain links TRBV7-2 to TRBJ2-4; 7 bases match TRBD1. The length of the CDR3 is 16 residues. Germline CDR1 reads SGHTA; CDR2 reads FQGNSA. The V segment lost 5 bases and the J segment 0 bases; nucleotides outside the gene matches: 7. CDR3 sequence reads: CASSPRQGLAKNIQYF. The DNA for the CDR3 is TGTGCCAGCAGCCCGCGACAGGGCCTAGCCAAAAACATTCAGTACTTC.